Each of the 32 T cell receptor beta chains below was sequenced from the same sample in a study of tumor-infiltrating lymphocytes in primary liver carcinoma. Blood RNA came from unsorted whole blood; germline DNA was also extracted. The researchers produced TCR beta cDNA from approximately 460 ng total RNA with a constant-region primer. Construction of TCR beta libraries relied on three successive nested multiplex PCR rounds employing slightly modified ARM-PCR. For around 9 cycles apiece, the opening two PCR rounds ran with TRBV1-TRBV30 forward primers and a C-beta reverse primer. TCRdb reprocessed the multiplex PCR reads via MiXCR and lists one record per CDR3 protein. Of 300,000 to 400,000 distinct CDR3 sequences in the sample, roughly 60% were seen once. The specimen sequenced was peripheral blood. The receptors were sampled from a man aged 40-55 years with primary liver carcinoma and hepatitis B virus infection.

The chain couples TRBV29-1 to TRBJ2-2, with D unclear. The germline CDR1 and CDR2 sequences are SQVTM and ANQGSEA. This CDR3 spans 14 amino acids. V was clipped by 8 bases and J by 7 bases, with 20 bases between them. The CDR3 loop is CSLVSPALIGELFF. CDR3 in DNA: TGCAGCCTTGTATCGCCAGCTCTCATCGGGGAGCTGTTTTTT.

The rearrangement links TRBV29-1 to TRBJ2-7, with D unresolved. Trimming took off 4 bases at V and 0 bases at J, with 13 bases between the two ends. Germline-derived CDR1 and CDR2 are SQVTM and ANQGSEA. The CDR3 length is 14 residues. The CDR3 nucleotides read TGCAGCGTTGGAGATGTGGGGTTCTCCTACGAGCAGTACTTC. Translated, it gives CSVGDVGFSYEQYF.

The rearrangement uses TRBV12-3 or TRBV12-4 and TRBJ2-5; 11 positions match TRBD2. This CDR3 spans 16 amino acids. V trimming: 7 bases; J trimming: 3 bases; junction bases outside the gene matches: 10. CDR3 protein: CASTPAGLAEEETQYF. The DNA for the CDR3 is TGTGCCAGCACCCCCGCGGGACTAGCGGAAGAAGAGACCCAGTACTTC.

On this clonotype: A read error may explain this, as a much larger clone is one base away. V is TRBV12-3 or TRBV12-4 and J is TRBJ2-3; weak D call: TRBD1 (6 bases). This CDR3 is built from 14 residues. Here the CDR3 reads CVSSPRQGTDTQYF. The CDR3 nucleotides are TGTGTCAGCAGTCCCAGACAGGGCACAGATACGCAGTATTTT.

Concerning this clonotype itself: With a much larger clone just one base away, this may be a read error. The gene calls are TRBV12-3 or TRBV12-4 and TRBJ1-1; possibly TRBD1 for D (5 bases). This CDR3 region has 16 residues. Trimming left V 5 bases short and J 1 base short, with 17 bases between. The DNA of the CDR3 is TGTGCCAGCAGTCCCCTATGGGGCGGGTGGAACACTGAAGCTTTCTTT. This codes for CASSPLWGGWNTEAFF.

Comment on this clonotype: Relative to the germline gene, one junction end is altered; a read error may explain this. The chain employs TRBV13 and TRBJ1-5; D call uncertain. The CDR3 is 14 amino acids. Per the germline V gene, CDR1 is PRHDT and CDR2 is FYEKMQ (reference sequence). CDR3 DNA: TGTGCCAACAGCTTAGGAGGGAGCAATCAGCCCCAGCATTTT. Encoded protein: CANSLGGSNQPQHF. Full variable domain (rest looked up from reference TRBV13 and TRBJ1-5): AAGVIQSPRHLIKEKRETATLKCYPIPRHDTVYWYQQGPGQDPQFLISFYEKMQSDKGSIPDRFSAQQFSDYHSELNMSSLELGDSALYFCANSLGGSNQPQHFGDGTRLSIL.

This clonotype was seen once. This sequence joins TRBV6-6 and TRBJ2-5, with TRBD2 identical over 13 bases. Germline V gene data show CDR1 as MNHNY and CDR2 as SVGAGI (reference sequence). The length of the CDR3 is 20 residues. Trimming took 5 bases from V and 7 from J; bases not matched to a gene: 22. This chain's CDR3 is CASSPKQAVRLAGGRRTQYF. In DNA form, the CDR3 reads TGTGCCAGCAGTCCAAAACAGGCGGTGAGACTAGCGGGAGGACGGAGGACCCAGTACTTC.

This clonotype showed up just once. Possible read error: a much larger clone is one base away. The J gene is TRBJ2-7, the V gene TRBV6-1; no clear D. Germline assignment: CDR1 MNHNS and CDR2 SASEGT. The CDR3 is 11 residues long. The CDR3 nucleotides read TGTGCCAGCAGTGAGCCCTCCGAGCGGTACTTC. Translated, it gives CASSEPSERYF.

Notes on this clonotype: The germline gene is not matched at one end of the junction; a read error may be the cause. This chain connects TRBV10-3 to TRBJ2-7, with D possibly matching TRBD2 (6 bases). The CDR3 extends over 13 amino acids. Germline V CDR1 and CDR2: ENHRY, SYGVKD. CDR3 in amino acids: CVIRDSQAYERYF. As DNA, the CDR3 is TGTGTCATCAGGGACTCCCAAGCTTACGAGCGGTACTTC.

This clonotype has a handful of counts. The rearrangement uses TRBV20-1 and TRBJ1-2; D unclear. The CDR3 runs 15 residues. Between the trimmed V and J ends, which lost 4 bases and 2 bases, there was a span of 17 bases. Germline V gene lookup returns CDR1 DFQATT and CDR2 SNEGSKA (reference sequence). In DNA, the CDR3 is TGCAGTGCTAAAGGTCGCCGGTCGAGGAACTATGGCTACACCTTC. It is translated as CSAKGRRSRNYGYTF.

Comment on this clonotype: The junction departs from the called germline gene at one end, perhaps through a read error. CDR3 nucleotide sequence: TGTGCCGGCAGCCAAGTAGAACAGGGGGCTGTAAATGATCGGTTCTTC. It specifies CAGSQVEQGAVNDRFF. The V gene is TRBV11-3, the J gene TRBJ2-1, with 9 nucleotides matching TRBD1. The V gene's germline CDR1 is SGHNT and CDR2 YENEEA. This CDR3 is 16 amino acids long.

Comments on this clonotype: A read error may be the cause here, since a much bigger clone is one base away. The genes are TRBV6-1 and TRBJ1-1, with D perhaps matching TRBD1 (6 bases). V lost 7 bases and J lost 7, with 19 bases in between. CDR1 is MNHNS, CDR2 SASEGT, per germline. CDR3 size: 14 residues. Written as DNA, the CDR3 is TGTGCCAGCACCGACACAGTCGGGGACATTGAAGCTTTCTTT. Amino acid sequence: CASTDTVGDIEAFF.

On this clonotype itself: Sequence at one end of the junction differs from germline and may be a read error. J is TRBJ2-1 and V is TRBV12-3 or TRBV12-4, with 7 bases that match TRBD2. The CDR3 runs 15 residues. The CDR3 bases are TGTGCCAGCATCCTCAGCGGGGAGGGTTACAATGATCAGTTCTTC. It codes for CASILSGEGYNDQFF.

As regards this clonotype: A read error may explain this, as a much larger clone is one base away. V gene TRBV6-6 combines with J gene TRBJ2-7, with 7 bases lining up with TRBD1. The CDR3 runs 15 residues. The germline gives CDR1 MNHNY, CDR2 SVGAGI (reference sequence). CDR3 nucleotide sequence: TGTGCCAGCAGTTACGAGGCAGGGGGTCGCTACGGGCAGTACTTC. It encodes CASSYEAGGRYGQYF.

The DNA for the CDR3 is TGTGCCAGTAGTCGTTGGACTGGTCCCGAGGAGACCCAGTACTTC. Translated, it gives CASSRWTGPEETQYF. The chain couples TRBV11-2 to TRBJ2-5; D might be TRBD2 (5 bases). The germline V gene has CDR1 SGHAT and CDR2 FQNNGV. This CDR3 has 15 amino acids. V was cut by 9 bases and J by 5 bases, with 22 bases left in between.

The chain links TRBV28 to TRBJ2-1; perhaps TRBD2 as D (6 bases). CDR3 length: 15 amino acids. Germline V gene sequence: CDR1 MDHEN, CDR2 SYDVKM. Trimming took off 3 bases at V and 7 bases at J, with 16 bases between the two ends. The chain's CDR3 is CASSLTRDWENEQFF. As DNA, the CDR3 is TGTGCCAGCAGTTTGACCAGGGACTGGGAAAATGAGCAGTTCTTC.

For this clonotype: Its ends do not fully match the called genes, so a read error is possible. This chain joins TRBV11-2 and TRBJ2-1; D is unclear. The CDR3 runs to 15 residues. The V gene's germline CDR1 is SGHAT and CDR2 FQNNGV. The CDR3 loop is CTSTIDLSSYNEQFF. The CDR3 DNA follows: TGTACCAGCACCATAGACTTGAGCTCCTACAATGAACAGTTCTTC.

A note on this clonotype: Given a much more abundant clone one base away, this may be a read error. The chain employs TRBV12-3 or TRBV12-4 and TRBJ2-1, with D unresolved. CDR3 length: 14 residues. With 10 bases removed from V and 1 base from J, the gap between germline ends came to 14 bases. DNA for the CDR3: TGTGCCAACAGACCCAGTTATTCCTACAATGAGCAGTTCTTC. Its translation: CANRPSYSYNEQFF.

This clonotype was seen just once. A junction end diverges from the germline sequence, so it may reflect a read error. In nucleotides, the CDR3 is TGTGCCAGCAGCTTAGCGGTTCTCATGACAGAGTCAGGAGAGACCCAATACTTC. Residues: CASSLAVLMTESGETQYF. The chain recombines TRBV7-9 with TRBJ2-5; D perhaps matches TRBD1 (5 bases). The CDR3 runs 18 residues. Germline CDR1 is SEHNR and CDR2 is FQNEAQ (reference sequence).

Of note for this clonotype: Given a much more abundant clone one base away, this may be a read error. The rearrangement uses TRBV7-8 and TRBJ2-2, with 11 bases lining up with TRBD2. Germline CDR1 and CDR2: SGHVS and FQNEAQ. The CDR3 contains 16 residues. The CDR3 region has the DNA TGTGCCAGCAGCTCGCTAGCGGGAGGTCTCACCGAGGAGCTGTTTTTT. Translation: CASSSLAGGLTEELFF.

The chain carries TRBV5-4 and TRBJ2-2; D is perhaps TRBD2 (5 bases). V was shortened by 3 bases and J by 5 bases, with 20 bases between the two germline ends. Germline V gives CDR1 SGHNT, CDR2 YYREEE (reference sequence). This CDR3 is built from 17 residues. In DNA, the CDR3 is TGTGCCAGCAGCTCTACCTGGGCGGGCTTGGGGACCGGGGAGCTGTTTTTT. Protein sequence: CASSSTWAGLGTGELFF.

Of note for this clonotype: Here the CDR3 omits its conserved ending phenylalanine or tryptophan, so a read error is the likely source. The J gene is TRBJ2-1, the V gene TRBV6-1; 7 nucleotides agree with TRBD2. This CDR3 has 16 amino acids. The J segment lost 0 bases and the V segment lost 3 bases, leaving 5 bases of the junction unmatched. Per the germline V gene, CDR1 is MNHNS and CDR2 is SASEGT. The CDR3 DNA is TGTGCCAGCAGTGAGCGCTTAGCGGGCTCCTACAATGAGCAGTTCTTA. The encoded protein is CASSERLAGSYNEQFL.

For this clonotype: At one of its ends the junction is not consistent with the germline gene, which may arise from a read error. CDR3: CVSRQDRNPYGYTF. In nucleotides, the CDR3 is TGTGTCAGCAGGCAGGACAGGAACCCCTATGGCTACACCTTC. The chain couples TRBV6-5 to TRBJ1-2; 7 bases map to TRBD1. The germline CDR1 and CDR2 sequences are MNHEY and SVGAGI. This CDR3 has 14 amino acids.

A remark on this clonotype: A much larger clone lies one base from this, so it may be a read error. The conserved closing phenylalanine or tryptophan is absent in this CDR3, likely reflecting a read error. The gene calls are TRBV5-5 and TRBJ2-7; D not certain. V was pared by 2 bases and J by 2 bases, with 17 bases between. The CDR3 runs to 16 residues. Germline CDR1 reads SGHKS; CDR2 reads YYEKEE (reference sequence). CDR3 in amino acids: CASSFRSARLTYEQYL. The CDR3 DNA reads as TGTGCCAGCAGCTTTAGATCAGCCAGATTAACCTACGAGCAGTACCTC.

This clonotype was found many times. The chain carries TRBV6-2 or TRBV6-3 and TRBJ2-1; 10 bases are a match to TRBD2. With V trimmed by 5 bases and J by 5 bases, 6 bases remained unmatched. Germline CDR1 MNHEY, CDR2 SVGEGT. This CDR3 contains 15 residues. The CDR3 here is CASSLLAGANNEQFF. The CDR3 coding sequence is TGTGCCAGCAGTCTTCTAGCGGGGGCCAACAATGAGCAGTTCTTC.

The rearrangement joins TRBV28 to TRBJ2-1; no clear D gene. This CDR3 has 14 amino acids. The V end lost 3 bases, the J end lost 5 bases, and 11 bases lay between the germline ends. CDR1 is MDHEN, CDR2 SYDVKM, per germline. The CDR3 sequence: CASSFWTRNNEQFF. For the CDR3, the DNA is TGTGCCAGCAGTTTCTGGACGCGAAACAATGAGCAGTTCTTC. Full variable domain (missing parts from reference TRBV28 and TRBJ2-1): DVKVTQSSRYLVKRTGEKVFLECVQDMDHENMFWYRQDPGLGLRLIYFSYDVKMKEKGDIPEGYSVSREKKERFSLILESASTNQTSMYLCASSFWTRNNEQFFGPGTRLTVL.

The genes are TRBV25-1 and TRBJ1-6, with no clear D. CDR1 is MGHDK and CDR2 is SYGVNS in the germline V gene. The CDR3 has 13 amino acids. The V end lost 7 bases, the J end lost 5 bases, and 9 bases lay between the germline ends. This CDR3 is CASKRRDNSPLHF. DNA of the CDR3: TGTGCCAGCAAGCGGAGAGATAATTCACCCCTCCACTTT.

To note about this clonotype: Possible read error: a much larger clone is one base away. The chain couples TRBV12-3 or TRBV12-4 to TRBJ2-2; no clear D. This CDR3 spans 16 amino acids. Between the trimmed V and J ends, which lost 8 bases and 4 bases, there was a span of 20 bases. The CDR3 region has the DNA TGTGCCAGCTGTGGGCCGGTGCGTGATAGCACCGGGGAGCTGTTTTTT. Its protein is CASCGPVRDSTGELFF.

The genes are TRBV7-9 and TRBJ1-5; no clear D gene. The CDR3 consists of 15 residues. The V gene's germline CDR1 is SEHNR and CDR2 FQNEAQ (reference sequence). Trimming pared 5 bases from V and 7 bases from J, leaving 18 bases between. CDR3 nucleotides: TGTGCCAGCAGCCGGGGTGAGGGTATCGGGCAGCCCCAGCATTTT. It translates to CASSRGEGIGQPQHF.

As concerns this clonotype: The junction shows a germline mismatch at one end, possibly a read error. V and J are TRBV7-8 and TRBJ2-5; 10 bases fit TRBD2. The CDR3 loop spans 18 amino acids. In germline, CDR1 is SGHVS, CDR2 FQNEAQ. The CDR3: CACSLAVSGTSVQETQYF. The CDR3 DNA follows: TGTGCCTGCAGCTTAGCGGTTTCTGGGACTAGCGTACAAGAGACCCAGTACTTC.

Notes on this clonotype: A much larger clone differs from this one at a single base, so this may be a read error. This rearrangement joins TRBV12-3 or TRBV12-4 to TRBJ2-1; 8 positions match TRBD2. The CDR3 is 14 amino acids. CDR3 nucleotides: TGTGCCAGCAGTTTAGGACTAGCGAACAATGGGCAGTTCTTC. Its protein product is CASSLGLANNGQFF.

The rearrangement joins TRBV6-1 to TRBJ2-1, with 9 positions matching TRBD1. The CDR3 is 15 amino acids. The junction had 14 bases not matched to a gene; V was cut back by 7 bases and J by 10 bases. Germline CDR1 MNHNS, CDR2 SASEGT. CDR3 DNA sequence: TGTGCCAGCATGACCCCGGGACAGGGACTTGGCGAGCAGTTCTTC. It is translated as CASMTPGQGLGEQFF.